These 6 T cell receptor beta chains originate from one sample sequenced in a study of monozygotic twins with inflammatory bowel disease. TCRdb reprocessed the 5' RACE reads and keeps a single row for each CDR3 protein, giving no DNA. The table lists approximately 330,000 distinct CDR3 sequences. The source material was blood. These receptors all stem from a human donor with ulcerative colitis or Crohn's disease, or a healthy co-twin of an affected twin (not recorded which).

The chain links TRBV5-1 to TRBJ2-3; absent DNA, TCRdb's TRBD2 call cannot be checked. Per the germline V gene, CDR1 is SGHRS and CDR2 is YFSETQ. There are 16 residues in the CDR3. CDR3 region: CASSLGTSGLTDTQYF.

V and J are TRBV12-3 or TRBV12-4 and TRBJ1-1; lacking DNA, the TRBD1 call made by TCRdb goes unchecked. The CDR3 contains 15 residues. CDR3 loop: CASIWPGRQGTEAFF.

V and J are TRBV7-2 and TRBJ2-7. Germline-derived CDR1 and CDR2 are SGHTA and FQGNSA. This CDR3 has 14 residues. The CDR3 here is CASSVIPGSFEQYF.

This rearrangement joins TRBV28 to TRBJ1-3. The CDR3 contains 12 residues. Germline V gene data show CDR1 as MDHEN and CDR2 as SYDVKM. CDR3 region: CASINSGNTIYF.

The chain carries TRBV7-9 and TRBJ1-2. Germline V gene sequence: CDR1 SEHNR, CDR2 FQNEAQ (reference sequence). The CDR3 totals 15 residues. CDR3 protein: CASSAKYSTNYGYTF. The full variable domain, its missing parts supplied by reference TRBV7-9 and TRBJ1-2, is DTGVSQNPRHKITKRGQNVTFRCDPISEHNRLYWYRQTLGQGPEFLTYFQNEAQLEKSRLLSDRFSAERPKGSFSTLEIQRTEQGDSAMYLCASSAKYSTNYGYTFGSGTRLTVV.

The CDR3: CATSRKTSGVLNEQFF. The chain couples TRBV15 to TRBJ2-1; TCRdb selects TRBD2, and the lack of DNA leaves this call unchecked. Germline loops: CDR1 LNHNV, CDR2 YYDKDF (reference sequence). The CDR3 totals 16 residues.